The 7 T cell receptor beta chains given below trace back to one sample, sequenced in a study of blood T cell repertoires in COVID-19. TCRdb's table, derived via immunoSEQ multiplex PCR, lists solely in-frame clones and lacks some. This sample carries some 180,000 clones, around 90% of them seen once, and the ten largest clones take approximately 0.48%. Sequenced input: peripheral blood. Receptors were obtained from a man aged 50 or older with acute or convalescent COVID-19.

The rearrangement uses TRBV4-1 and TRBJ1-2, with D uncertain. Trimming took off 5 bases at V and 4 bases at J, with 14 bases between the two ends. The germline V gene encodes CDR1 MGHRA and CDR2 YSYEKL. The CDR3 extends over 14 amino acids. The CDR3 DNA follows: TGCGCCAGCAGCACGAGGGTCTTGGGCTATGGCTACACCTTC. Its protein product is CASSTRVLGYGYTF.

The chain is built from TRBV6-5 and TRBJ2-2, with D unclear. The CDR3 covers 15 residues. V gave up 7 bases and J gave up 1 base, with 13 bases separating them. The germline gives CDR1 MNHEY, CDR2 SVGAGI. The CDR3 DNA sequence: TGTGCCAGCACCCCCAGCAGGCAGAACACCGGGGAGCTGTTTTTT. Protein product: CASTPSRQNTGELFF.

The V call is TRBV23-1, the J call TRBJ1-2, with D maybe TRBD1 (5 bases). TRBV23-1 is recorded as an ORF, its role being uncertain. Between the trimmed V and J ends, which lost 10 bases and 4 bases, there was a span of 25 bases. This CDR3 comprises 16 residues. The DNA of the CDR3 is TGCGCCAACCGCGGCAGGGCCTACTTAGCTAGCTATGGCTACACCTTC. The encoded protein is CANRGRAYLASYGYTF.

Worth noting for this clone: The sample carries other DNA sequences with the same CDR3. V and J are TRBV7-9 and TRBJ1-6, with D possibly being TRBD1 (5 bases). V was cut by 1 base and J by 4 bases, with 11 bases left in between. The CDR3 has 16 residues. Germline V CDR1 and CDR2: SEHNR, FQNEAQ (reference sequence). The CDR3 region is CASSLGGPDYNSPLHF. The CDR3 DNA sequence: TGTGCCAGCAGCTTAGGGGGCCCGGATTATAATTCACCCCTCCACTTT.

This chain uses TRBV27 with TRBJ1-6; TRBD1 might be the D (6 bases). Germline V CDR1 and CDR2: MNHEY, SMNVEV (reference sequence). CDR3 length: 16 residues. V was clipped by 5 bases and J by 9 bases, with 20 bases between them. Written as DNA, the CDR3 is TGTGCCAGCAGTCTGACCAGGGGCGGAATGGGTTCACCCCTCCACTTT. Translated, it gives CASSLTRGGMGSPLHF.

This clone was seen only once. The J gene is TRBJ2-7, the V gene TRBV19; TRBD1 agrees at 7 bases. The CDR3 runs 13 residues. Per germline, CDR1 LNHDA and CDR2 SQIVND (reference sequence). The ends lost 4 bases at V and 2 bases at J; junction bases unmatched: 2. CDR3 DNA sequence: TGTGCCAGTAGTAAGGGACAGACCTACGAGCAGTACGTC. Translating gives CASSKGQTYEQYV.

The DNA for the CDR3 is TGTGCCAGCAGCTTAGTATCAGGGGTCAGCACTGAAGCTTTCTTT. It encodes CASSLVSGVSTEAFF. V usage is TRBV7-2 and J usage is TRBJ1-1; D possibly corresponds to TRBD1 (6 bases). The CDR3 length is 15 residues. V was shortened by 1 base and J by 4 bases, with 13 bases between the two germline ends. The germline CDR1 and CDR2 sequences are SGHTA and FQGNSA.